Below, 26 T cell receptor beta chains from the same sample are listed, as sequenced in a study of T cells in localized non-small cell lung cancer. Sequencing was performed with immunoSEQ multiplex PCR; in TCRdb, only in-frame clones are kept and a portion is missing. The table lists tens of thousands of clones, 70% to 90% of them singletons. Specimen: peripheral blood, collected before any cancer treatment. The receptors were sampled from a female donor of 60 years or more with stage I lung adenocarcinoma.

For this clone: The same CDR3 also results from other DNA sequences found in this sample. The J gene is TRBJ1-3, the V gene TRBV6-1; D call uncertain. V gave up 4 bases and J gave up 2 bases, with 3 bases separating them. Germline V lookup: CDR1 MNHNS, CDR2 SASEGT. This CDR3 has 12 amino acids. The CDR3 spells CASSVAGNTIYF. The CDR3, as DNA: TGTGCCAGCAGTGTTGCTGGAAACACCATATATTTT.

The rearrangement links TRBV11-2 to TRBJ2-5; TRBD1 might be the D (8 bases). Germline V CDR1 and CDR2: SGHAT, FQNNGV. V lost 5 bases and J lost 5, with 18 bases in between. The CDR3 has 15 residues. The CDR3 sequence is CASSGGAGGGETQYF. CDR3 nucleotide sequence: TGTGCCAGCAGCGGGGGGGCAGGGGGCGGCGAGACCCAGTACTTC.

The chain links TRBV7-2 to TRBJ2-7; 8 bases line up with TRBD2. Trimming cost V 4 bases and J 4 bases; bases outside gene matches: 12. CDR3 length equals 16 residues. Germline lookup yields CDR1 SGHTA and CDR2 FQGNSA. The CDR3 coding sequence is TGTGCCAGCAGCTCCCACCCCGCGGGGGGTAGGTACGAGCAGTACTTC. Translated: CASSSHPAGGRYEQYF.

CDR3: CASRPGQGAYGELFF. The CDR3, as DNA: TGTGCCAGCAGACCGGGACAGGGGGCGTACGGGGAGCTGTTTTTT. The chain joins TRBV19 to TRBJ2-2; 12 bases match TRBD1. V lost 9 bases, J lost 7 bases, and 9 bases stayed unmatched. From germline, CDR1 is LNHDA and CDR2 SQIVND (reference sequence). The CDR3 runs to 15 residues.

This clone was seen a handful of times. The chain couples TRBV5-1 to TRBJ2-2; 8 nucleotides line up with TRBD2. The CDR3 runs 15 residues. Germline values: CDR1 SGHRS, CDR2 YFSETQ. The V and J ends lost 3 bases and 4 bases, in that order; junction bases with no gene match: 5. CDR3 loop: CASSWGLGATGELFF. CDR3 nucleotide sequence: TGCGCCAGCAGCTGGGGACTAGGGGCCACCGGGGAGCTGTTTTTT.

The V call is TRBV19, the J call TRBJ2-1; D is unclear. CDR3 length equals 14 residues. CDR1 and CDR2 from the germline V gene are LNHDA and SQIVND (reference sequence). V dropped 0 bases and J dropped 3 bases, with 6 bases sitting between them. This chain's CDR3 is CASSIDSFYNEQFF. In DNA form, the CDR3 reads TGTGCCAGTAGTATAGATTCCTTCTACAATGAGCAGTTCTTC. Based on the CDR3 plus reference TRBV19 and TRBJ2-1, the full variable domain is DGGITQSPKYLFRKEGQNVTLSCEQNLNHDAMYWYRQDPGQGLRLIYYSQIVNDFQKGDIAEGYSVSREKKESFPLTVTSAQKNPTAFYLCASSIDSFYNEQFFGPGTRLTVL.

J is TRBJ2-7 and V is TRBV6-4, with 13 nucleotides matching TRBD2. V dropped 5 bases and J dropped 1; count of bases not matched to a gene: 11. The CDR3 contains 18 residues. The germline V gene has CDR1 MRHNA and CDR2 SNTAGT. The CDR3 sequence: CASSYGLAGEGGSYEQYF. In nucleotides, the CDR3 is TGTGCCAGCAGTTACGGACTAGCGGGAGAGGGGGGTTCCTACGAGCAGTACTTC.

A single count supports this clone. J is TRBJ1-2 and V is TRBV7-9; D is perhaps TRBD1 (6 bases). The CDR3 contains 14 residues. With 5 bases removed from V and 2 bases from J, the gap between germline ends came to 12 bases. Germline values: CDR1 SEHNR, CDR2 FQNEAQ (reference sequence). This CDR3 is CASSPGQGNYGYTF. DNA for the CDR3: TGTGCCAGCAGCCCGGGACAAGGGAACTATGGCTACACCTTC. The entire variable domain, with the rest obtained from reference TRBV7-9 and TRBJ1-2, is as follows: DTGVSQNPRHKITKRGQNVTFRCDPISEHNRLYWYRQTLGQGPEFLTYFQNEAQLEKSRLLSDRFSAERPKGSFSTLEIQRTEQGDSAMYLCASSPGQGNYGYTFGSGTRLTVV.

The V call is TRBV15, the J call TRBJ2-1; unclear D gene. Germline V gives CDR1 LNHNV, CDR2 YYDKDF (reference sequence). This CDR3 comprises 11 residues. V was trimmed by 0 bases and J by 8 bases, leaving 2 bases between them. Written as DNA, the CDR3 is TGTGCCACCAGCAGAGATCATGAGCAGTTCTTC. It encodes CATSRDHEQFF.

The chain joins TRBV7-9 to TRBJ1-4; D perhaps matches TRBD1 (5 bases). V lost 4 bases to trimming and J lost 8 bases, with 14 bases between them. Germline loops: CDR1 SEHNR, CDR2 FQNEAQ (reference sequence). The CDR3 has 14 residues. The CDR3 region has the DNA TGTGCCAGCAGCTCCCTCCAGGGTTGGGAAAAACTGTTTTTT. This encodes CASSSLQGWEKLFF.

This clone was picked up a small number of times. V gene TRBV30 combines with J gene TRBJ2-2; no definite D call. Trimming took 8 bases from V and 1 from J, leaving 11 bases between them. The CDR3 spans 13 residues. The germline V gene encodes CDR1 GTSNPN and CDR2 SVGIG (reference sequence). The CDR3 region is CAQSHQNTGELFF. In DNA, the CDR3 is TGTGCCCAATCCCACCAGAACACCGGGGAGCTGTTTTTT.

This clone came up once. J is TRBJ1-2 and V is TRBV19; 10 nucleotides match TRBD1. The germline V gene encodes CDR1 LNHDA and CDR2 SQIVND (reference sequence). There are 15 residues in the CDR3. V gave up 7 bases and J gave up 8 bases; unmatched junction bases: 13. The CDR3 coding sequence is TGTGCCAGTACCCCACCGGGACAGGGGAGGGACGGCTACACCTTC. As protein: CASTPPGQGRDGYTF.

CDR3: CASSLGLTGMEKLFF. The CDR3, as DNA: TGCGCCAGCAGCTTGGGCCTGACAGGGATGGAAAAACTGTTTTTT. The chain combines TRBV5-1 with TRBJ1-4, with 7 nucleotides matching TRBD1. This CDR3 is 15 amino acids long. Germline lookup yields CDR1 SGHRS and CDR2 YFSETQ. The V and J ends lost 0 bases and 8 bases, in that order; junction bases with no gene match: 7.

The J gene is TRBJ1-1, the V gene TRBV7-2; D may be TRBD1 (5 bases). Trimming shortened V by 0 bases and J by 3 bases, and 11 bases separated the two germline ends. The CDR3 contains 15 residues. Germline V gene data show CDR1 as SGHTA and CDR2 as FQGNSA. CDR3 protein: CASSLAGRWDTEAFF. DNA for the CDR3: TGTGCCAGCAGCTTAGCGGGGCGATGGGACACTGAAGCTTTCTTT.

J is TRBJ1-6 and V is TRBV5-6; D gene unclear. The V gene's germline CDR1 is SGHDT and CDR2 YYEEEE. V gave up 0 bases and J gave up 8 bases, with 6 bases separating them. The CDR3 consists of 13 residues. The CDR3 coding sequence is TGTGCCAGCAGCTTGGGAAGATATTCACCCCTCCACTTT. Its protein is CASSLGRYSPLHF. Combining the CDR3 with reference TRBV5-6 and TRBJ1-6 gives the whole variable domain DAGVTQSPTHLIKTRGQQVTLRCSPKSGHDTVSWYQQALGQGPQFIFQYYEEEERQRGNFPDRFSGHQFPNYSSELNVNALLLGDSALYLCASSLGRYSPLHFGNGTRLTVT.

The chain uses TRBV4-2 and TRBJ2-3; a weak D match, TRBD1 (5 bases). This CDR3 is built from 14 residues. V lost 2 bases, J lost 6 bases, and 12 bases lay in between. Germline V gene lookup returns CDR1 LGHNA and CDR2 YNFKEQ. DNA of the CDR3: TGTGCCAGCAGCCAAATTCCAGGGTCCGATACGCAGTATTTT. Translation gives CASSQIPGSDTQYF.

The sample holds one count of this clone. The J gene is TRBJ1-4, the V gene TRBV29-1; tentative D call: TRBD1 (5 bases). CDR1 is SQVTM, CDR2 ANQGSEA, per germline. V gave up 4 bases and J gave up 7 bases, with 10 bases separating them. The CDR3 is 12 amino acids. The CDR3 nucleotides read TGCAGCGTTGTAGGGAGGGGTGAAAAACTGTTTTTT. This encodes CSVVGRGEKLFF.

The gene calls are TRBV5-1 and TRBJ2-1; 7 nucleotides line up with TRBD2. Trimming took 4 bases from V and 0 from J; bases not matched to a gene: 13. This CDR3 has 18 residues. The V gene's germline CDR1 is SGHRS and CDR2 YFSETQ. CDR3 loop: CASSKGSGTPTSYNEQFF. The CDR3 DNA is TGCGCCAGCAGCAAAGGAAGCGGGACCCCTACCTCCTACAATGAGCAGTTCTTC.

The chain employs TRBV10-3 and TRBJ2-4; 16 bases are shared with TRBD2. With 10 bases clipped from V and 7 bases from J, the junction kept 7 bases outside the gene matches. The CDR3 extends over 15 amino acids. Germline V gene lookup returns CDR1 ENHRY and CDR2 SYGVKD. CDR3 coding DNA: TGTGCCACCGGGACTAGCGGGGGGGCCACGAACATTCAGTACTTC. This gives the protein CATGTSGGATNIQYF.

The chain joins TRBV5-1 to TRBJ1-2; possibly TRBD1 for D (6 bases). Germline V CDR1 and CDR2: SGHRS, YFSETQ. Trimming took 7 bases from V and 4 from J, leaving 11 bases between them. The CDR3 is 12 amino acids. In DNA, the CDR3 is TGCGCCAGCGGCAAGGGGGGCTATGGCTACACCTTC. Translation: CASGKGGYGYTF.

The chain employs TRBV6-5 and TRBJ2-3; 9 bases line up with TRBD1. The CDR3 has 15 residues. V gave up 6 bases and J gave up 0 bases; unmatched junction bases: 4. Germline V gene lookup returns CDR1 MNHEY and CDR2 SVGAGI. The CDR3 sequence is CASRWTGDSTDTQYF. CDR3 nucleotide sequence: TGTGCCAGCAGATGGACAGGGGATAGCACAGATACGCAGTATTTT.

In the case of this clone: A junction boundary mismatches the germline segment, possibly from a read error. V gene TRBV9 combines with J gene TRBJ1-6, with D tentatively TRBD1 (6 bases). CDR3 length equals 15 residues. Looked up from germline, CDR1 is SGDLS and CDR2 is YYNGEE. CDR3 sequence: CASSAGQSFNSPLHF. The CDR3 DNA reads as TGTGCCAGCAGTGCCGGACAGTCCTTTAATTCACCCCTCCACTTT. The whole variable domain, filled in from reference TRBV9 and TRBJ1-6, reads DSGVTQTPKHLITATGQRVTLRCSPRSGDLSVYWYQQSLDQGLQFLIQYYNGEERAKGNILERFSAQQFPDLHSELNLSSLELGDSALYFCASSAGQSFNSPLHFGNGTRLTVT.

The rearrangement links TRBV12-5 to TRBJ2-3; D call uncertain. The length of the CDR3 is 15 residues. V was shortened by 1 base and J by 0 bases, with 8 bases between the two germline ends. CDR1 and CDR2 (germline): LGHNT, FRNRAP. CDR3 nucleotide sequence: TGTGCTAGTGGTTTGGGGCAGTCGAGCACAGATACGCAGTATTTT. It yields the protein CASGLGQSSTDTQYF. Full variable domain (outside the CDR3, taken from reference TRBV12-5 and TRBJ2-3): DARVTQTPRHKVTEMGQEVTMRCQPILGHNTVFWYRQTMMQGLELLAYFRNRAPLDDSGMPKDRFSAEMPDATLATLKIQPSEPRDSAVYFCASGLGQSSTDTQYFGPGTRLTVL.

The CDR3 protein is CSVEDRAGGTYGYTF. The CDR3 DNA follows: TGCAGCGTTGAAGATAGGGCAGGGGGAACCTATGGCTACACCTTC. The chain employs TRBV29-1 and TRBJ1-2; TRBD1 matches at 7 bases. Trimming at V came to 0 bases and at J to 4 bases, leaving 8 bases not matched to a gene. The CDR3 has 15 amino acids. Germline CDR1 is SQVTM and CDR2 is ANQGSEA.

The gene calls are TRBV5-1 and TRBJ2-7; 8 nucleotides match TRBD2. The CDR3 has 16 amino acids. V dropped 0 bases and J dropped 2; count of bases not matched to a gene: 7. The germline V gene encodes CDR1 SGHRS and CDR2 YFSETQ. CDR3: CASSLDVAGLTYEQYF. The CDR3 DNA is TGCGCCAGCAGCTTGGATGTAGCGGGACTTACCTACGAGCAGTACTTC.

The rearrangement uses TRBV5-4 and TRBJ2-5, with D tentatively TRBD2 (5 bases). The germline gives CDR1 SGHNT, CDR2 YYREEE (reference sequence). Trimming shortened V by 1 base and J by 5 bases, and 12 bases separated the two germline ends. The CDR3 sequence is 14 residues long. CDR3 in amino acids: CASSLIGEGETQYF. CDR3 in DNA: TGTGCCAGCAGCTTGATCGGGGAAGGGGAGACCCAGTACTTC.